This T cell receptor (beta chain) was sequenced in a study of T cell responses to AZD1222 COVID-19 vaccine. About this clone: The antigen remains undetermined.

General study points: Clonal diversity was possibly underestimated, and the donors were mostly white British, with more females. Repertoire collection took place solely once the T cell response had peaked. Recipients of AZD1222 seropositive at baseline numbered only six or seven.

V was clipped by 4 bases and J by 6 bases; unmatched bases: 18. Germline CDR1 is LGHDT and CDR2 is YNNKEL (reference sequence). The CDR3 loop spans 19 amino acids. Assay: immunoSEQ multiplex PCR; the TCRdb copy retains only in-frame clones and omits some. The repertoire has 150,000 to 200,000 clones, approximately 93% of them found once; the top ten carry about 4.2%. Sample: peripheral blood, taken on day 0 of AZD1222 vaccination. The clonotype was recovered from an adult in good health. This rearrangement joins TRBV3-1 (or the pseudogene TRBV3-2) to TRBJ2-2; TRBD1 matches at 9 bases. Here the CDR3 DNA reads TGTGCCAGCAGCCCTCCCCGGACAGGGGTCTTAGGATCGTCCGGGGAGCTGTTTTTT. Translated, it gives CASSPPRTGVLGSSGELFF.